A selection of T cell receptor beta chains follows, all from one sample in a study of blood T cells in healthy people across ages. TCRdb itself ran the 5' RACE reads through MiXCR, one entry per CDR3 protein. This table holds about 1,800,000 distinct CDR3 sequences, about 28% found once. Input material: blood. The source of these receptors is a woman in her 30s in good health. Both conserved end residues are part of each CDR3. D genes are given only for firm matches. Size is stated for part of the rows, as once, few or many counts, or as a class when the clone is expanded.

j_gene	d_gene	v_gene	abundance	CDR3nt	CDR3aa
TRBJ2-5	.	TRBV5-1	.	TGCGCCAGCAGCTTGGCAGTCACTACAGGGCAAGAGACCCAGTACTTC	CASSLAVTTGQETQYF
TRBJ2-4	.	TRBV11-2	few	TGTGCCAGCACCCAGAGCTCCCAGGACATTCAGTACTTC	CASTQSSQDIQYF
TRBJ2-3	TRBD2	TRBV2	.	TGTGCCAGCAGTGGGGCACTAGCGGGAGTATCGACAGATACGCAGTATTTT	CASSGALAGVSTDTQYF
TRBJ1-4	TRBD1	TRBV12-3/TRBV12-4	many	TGTGCCAGCAGTAGACAGGGGAGTGAAAAACTGTTTTTT	CASSRQGSEKLFF
TRBJ2-1	.	TRBV28	.	TGTGCCAGCAGTTTTGAGGGGGGTCTCAATGAGCAGTTCTTC	CASSFEGGLNEQFF
TRBJ2-5	TRBD1	TRBV7-6	few	TGTGCCAGCAGCGCCCAAACACGACAGGGGGCCTACGGGCAGTACTTC	CASSAQTRQGAYGQYF
TRBJ1-5	TRBD1	TRBV20-1	.	TGCAGTGCTTTACAACCACCCGGACGGGACAGAAATCAGCCCCAGCATTTT	CSALQPPGRDRNQPQHF
TRBJ2-1	.	TRBV6-1	.	TGTGCCGGCAGTGAATGGGGCGGGAATGTCAATGAGCAGTTCTTC	CAGSEWGGNVNEQFF
TRBJ2-5	TRBD2	TRBV7-2	many	TGTGCCAGCAGTTTAGCGGGCGCGAAAGAGACCCAGTACTTC	CASSLAGAKETQYF
TRBJ2-5	.	TRBV10-3	.	TGTGCCATCAGTGAAGAGGCAGGTCAAGAGACCCAGTACTTC	CAISEEAGQETQYF
TRBJ1-4	.	TRBV20-1	many	TGCAGTGCTAGAGATGGCAGACGAACTAATGAAAAACTGTTTTTT	CSARDGRRTNEKLFF
TRBJ1-1	.	TRBV6-5	few	TGTGCCAGCAGTTACAGAAGGGTCGACACTGAAGCTTTCTTT	CASSYRRVDTEAFF
TRBJ1-1	TRBD1	TRBV6-5	.	TGTGCCAGCAAGACTGACAGGGTGGGGAACACTGAAGCTTTCTTT	CASKTDRVGNTEAFF
TRBJ2-1	.	TRBV4-2	few	TGTGCCAGCAGCCAGCACACGGCGGAACTCAATGAGCAGTTCTTC	CASSQHTAELNEQFF
TRBJ1-2	.	TRBV5-1	.	TGCGCCAGCAGCTTTACCGATAACTATGGCTACACCTTC	CASSFTDNYGYTF